These T cell receptor beta chains were read from a single sample in a study of OX40 agonist ivuxolimab in advanced cancers. Profiled with immunoSEQ multiplex PCR; TCRdb holds only in-frame clones, not every one. The sample records around 79,000 clones, around 90% being singletons. The source material was CD4+ or CD8+ T cells sorted from blood, sampled in a trial of the OX40 agonist ivuxolimab. The receptors here all came from an adult with an advanced solid tumor such as melanoma, head and neck, liver or kidney cancer. Each CDR3 is given with its conserved first and last residue. D genes are given only for firm matches. Clone sizes are given selectively: once, few, many, or a class where the clone is expanded.

d_call	cdr3_length	j_call	clone_size	v_call	cdr3_nt	cdr3_aa
-	13	TRBJ2-1	-	TRBV28	TGTGCCAGCCGCCGGGACCACTACAATGAGCAGTTCTTC	CASRRDHYNEQFF
-	12	TRBJ1-2	once	TRBV28	TGTGCCAGCAGTTTAAACCTATATGGCTACACCTTC	CASSLNLYGYTF
TRBD2	16	TRBJ2-1	-	TRBV2	TGTGCCAGCAGTGCCCGGACTAGCGGCTCTTACAATGAGCAGTTCTTC	CASSARTSGSYNEQFF
-	14	TRBJ1-1	-	TRBV2	TGTGCCAGCAGTGAGTGGGAGGCTAACACTGAAGCTTTCTTT	CASSEWEANTEAFF
TRBD1	16	TRBJ2-1	-	TRBV5-4	TGTGCCAGCAGCGGGGGAGGGACAGGGGGAATCAATGAGCAGTTCTTC	CASSGGGTGGINEQFF
-	15	TRBJ2-4	once	TRBV5-4	TGTGCCAGCAGCTTGGAAGGGGGAACCAAAAACATTCAGTACTTC	CASSLEGGTKNIQYF
-	13	TRBJ1-2	-	TRBV29-1	TGCAGCGCGGACCCACGTGGGGGGGATGGCTACACCTTC	CSADPRGGDGYTF
TRBD2	16	TRBJ2-5	-	TRBV4-1	TGCGCCAGCAGCCAAGTGGGACTAGCGGGAGTTGAGACCCAGTACTTC	CASSQVGLAGVETQYF
-	12	TRBJ2-1	-	TRBV7-9	TGTGCCAGCAGCCCTCAGTGGGGTGAGCAGTTCTTC	CASSPQWGEQFF
TRBD1	13	TRBJ2-3	-	TRBV28	TGTGCCAGCAGTGGACAGGGCACAGATACGCAGTATTTT	CASSGQGTDTQYF
-	13	TRBJ2-1	-	TRBV7-6	TGTGCCAGCAGCTTTTCGCTCTACAATGAGCAGTTCTTC	CASSFSLYNEQFF
-	15	TRBJ1-1	-	TRBV4-1	TGCGCCAGCAGCCAAGCCAGCGCCGGAGAACCTGAAGCTTTCTTT	CASSQASAGEPEAFF
TRBD2	15	TRBJ2-2	-	TRBV5-4	TGTGCCAGCAGAATCAGCGGGAGCGACACCGGGGAGCTGTTTTTT	CASRISGSDTGELFF
-	16	TRBJ1-4	-	TRBV15	TGTGCCACCAGCAGAGATGCGGCAGGCGCGAATGAAAAACTGTTTTTT	CATSRDAAGANEKLFF
-	13	TRBJ2-1	-	TRBV5-1	TGCGCCAGCAGCAGACCCCCGGGCGATGAGCAGTTCTTC	CASSRPPGDEQFF
-	15	TRBJ2-2	-	TRBV28	TGTGCCAGCAGTTTGTCTTTAGGGGGGGCCGGGGAGCTGTTTTTT	CASSLSLGGAGELFF
-	16	TRBJ1-2	-	TRBV18	TGTGCCAGCTCACCACCATACGTGGGTTCGGGCTATGGCTACACCTTC	CASSPPYVGSGYGYTF
TRBD2	15	TRBJ2-7	-	TRBV6-6	TGTGCCAGCAGGGGTGGACTAGCGGGAGGTGGGGAGCAGTACTTC	CASRGGLAGGGEQYF
TRBD2	15	TRBJ2-5	-	TRBV19	TGTGCCAGTAGTCGGGGGAGCGGGAGGGAAGAGACCCAGTACTTC	CASSRGSGREETQYF
TRBD1	15	TRBJ2-1	-	TRBV27	TGTGCCAGCAGACTTCCCACAGGGGGCTTCAATGAGCAGTTCTTC	CASRLPTGGFNEQFF
TRBD2	16	TRBJ2-7	-	TRBV7-9	TGTGCCAGCAGCCCAAGGGAAGCGGGAGGGTTATACGAGCAGTACTTC	CASSPREAGGLYEQYF
-	13	TRBJ1-1	few	TRBV6-6	TGTGCCAGCAGTTACCAGGGGAACACTGAAGCTTTCTTT	CASSYQGNTEAFF
-	13	TRBJ2-1	-	TRBV5-1	TGCGCCAGCAGCTTGAGAAGGGGGTATGAGCAGTTCTTC	CASSLRRGYEQFF
TRBD2	17	TRBJ2-7	-	TRBV11-3	TGTGCCAGCAGCTTAGAAAGGTTTCGAGCGGGAGGCCACGAGCAGTACTTC	CASSLERFRAGGHEQYF
TRBD2	16	TRBJ2-3	once	TRBV10-3	TGTGCCATCAGTGATCTTGTGGGAGGGGACACAGATACGCAGTATTTT	CAISDLVGGDTDTQYF
TRBD1	14	TRBJ1-5	-	TRBV19	TGTGCCAGTAACAGACAGGGCAGCAATCAGCCCCAGCATTTT	CASNRQGSNQPQHF
-	16	TRBJ2-5	-	TRBV19	TGTGCCAGTAGTATAGGGGGACTGGGCCTACCCGAGACCCAGTACTTC	CASSIGGLGLPETQYF
-	14	TRBJ2-3	-	TRBV19	TGTGCCAGTAGTATACAAGCGGGCGGGGATACGCAGTATTTT	CASSIQAGGDTQYF
-	15	TRBJ2-1	-	TRBV6-1	TGTGCCAGCAGTGAAGGCGGTGGAAGATACAATGAGCAGTTCTTC	CASSEGGGRYNEQFF
TRBD2	19	TRBJ2-1	-	TRBV7-9	TGTGCCAGCAGCTCCCTCAGCCGGTATAGCGGGAGCTCCTACAATGAGCAGTTCTTC	CASSSLSRYSGSSYNEQFF
TRBD2	15	TRBJ2-7	-	TRBV5-6	TGTGCCAGCAGCTTGGGGAGGGGACTAGATTTCGAGCAGTACTTC	CASSLGRGLDFEQYF
TRBD1	14	TRBJ2-7	-	TRBV4-1	TGCGCCAGCAGCCTCGACAGGGGGTCCTACGAGCAGTACTTC	CASSLDRGSYEQYF
TRBD1	14	TRBJ1-2	-	TRBV5-1	TGCGCCAGCAGCCCCATGACAGGGGACTATGGCTACACCTTC	CASSPMTGDYGYTF
TRBD2	14	TRBJ2-5	-	TRBV9	TGTGCCAGCAGCGGAGGGACTAGCGCAGAGACCCAGTACTTC	CASSGGTSAETQYF
-	14	TRBJ2-3	-	TRBV19	TGTGCCAGTGGAGAGACCGTTAGCACAGATACGCAGTATTTT	CASGETVSTDTQYF
-	14	TRBJ2-7	-	TRBV5-1	TGCGCCAGCAGTGCGAGGGACGGAGCCTACGAGCAGTACTTC	CASSARDGAYEQYF
-	13	TRBJ2-3	-	TRBV2	TGTGCCAGCAGACCGGACCCGCAGGATACGCAGTATTTT	CASRPDPQDTQYF
TRBD2	16	TRBJ2-1	-	TRBV5-4	TGTGCCAGCGCCCGGACTAGCGGGGGAACCTACAATGAGCAGTTCTTC	CASARTSGGTYNEQFF
-	15	TRBJ1-4	-	TRBV21-1	TGTGCCAGCAGCAGGCAGGGGGCAACTAATGAAAAACTGTTTTTT	CASSRQGATNEKLFF
TRBD2	14	TRBJ2-3	-	TRBV19	TGTGCCAGCGCTAGCGGGAGATCCCCAGATACGCAGTATTTT	CASASGRSPDTQYF
TRBD1	14	TRBJ2-7	few	TRBV19	TGTGCCAGTAGTTACAGGGACAGGGGGCACGAGCAGTACTTC	CASSYRDRGHEQYF
-	12	TRBJ1-5	-	TRBV28	TGTGCCAGCAGTTTTTCGGGACAGCCCCAGCATTTT	CASSFSGQPQHF